This T cell receptor (beta chain) was obtained from a study of T cells after yellow fever vaccination. TCRdb passed the 5' RACE reads through MiXCR, listing each CDR3 protein once. Of 55,000 or so distinct CDR3 sequences in the sample, 6.5% to 8% were seen once. Overall study results and limits: The booster response re-showed most primary clones: 96% CD4, over 80% CD8.

V shed 0 bases, J shed 5 bases, and the junction held 8 bases outside the gene matches. The CDR3 has 16 amino acids. Germline V gene sequence: CDR1 SGHKS, CDR2 YYEKEE (reference sequence). The TCR originated in a man younger than 30 who received the YFV17D yellow fever vaccine. The rearrangement links TRBV5-5 to TRBJ2-3; TRBD1 matches 8 bases. The sequencing used CD8+ T cells not binding an NS4B(214-222) dextramer, sorted from PBMCs, collected approximately 40 days after the first yellow fever vaccination. The CDR3 DNA reads TGTGCCAGCAGCTTGGCCCTCAGGGGGCAGGGAGATACGCAGTATTTT. Its protein product is CASSLALRGQGDTQYF.